This note documents a single TCR beta chain sequence. The specificity of this receptor is unknown. The sample holds no much larger clone one base away, and base qualities are not on file. Each clonotype received, on average, 10x coverage in deep resolution sequencing performed on a MiSeq, where the target depth lay between 1 in 1 million and 1 in 200,000 T cells. The immunoSEQ hsTCRB Kit was used to generate the TCR beta libraries. Per the source publication's procedure: Data were analyzed with ImmunoSEQ Data Assistant and ImmunoSEQ Analyzer, with V, D and J genes assigned per IMGT definitions. Clonality, which ranges from 0 to 1, was calculated as one minus the normalized Shannon entropy of productive rearrangement frequencies. Only overrepresented clonotypes making up at least 0.05% of each patient's repertoire were included in the public clonotype analysis. Repertoires from some 14 age-matched healthy donors in immuneACCESS were used as clonality controls. As stored in TCRdb, this immuneACCESS dataset retains in-frame rearrangements with V and J assigned. A fraction of the clones does not appear; measured against another copy, unresolved V genes explain less than half of the discrepancy, and the remainder lacks a known reason. V, J and clone size reflect that table, while D and trimming were determined from the DNA. For this sample the table gives over 20,000 clones, of which roughly 80% were detected only once. Approximately 7.2% of the sample rests with the top ten.

These data are taken from a study of cytotoxic CD8 clonotypes in ibrutinib-treated CLL (dated by TCRdb to the early 2020s). For the wider study: The cohort was composed of ten to eleven relapsed/refractory and around 15 treatment-naive patients; IGHV unmutated status was identified in 17 patients. Partial responses were observed in some 24 patients and complete responses in 2; after a median follow-up of 68 months, remission was maintained in around 14 patients and progression was observed in approximately 12. Response samples were taken after a median of approximately a year on treatment, ranging from roughly 6 to 36 months. Samples averaged approximately 240,000 productive templates and around 91,000 productive rearrangements. Longitudinal samples were obtainable from about 30% of the roughly 90 participants in the trial. Cryopreserved peripheral blood mononuclear cells were collected before treatment, at response, and at either disease progression or sustained remission. Overall study results and their limits: Public clonotypes were rare and either contracted or stayed stable during treatment, and the rise in clonality at ibrutinib response reflected the expansion of private clonotypes. At baseline, clonality was higher than in age-matched healthy donors and showed a strong correlation with circulating CD8+ T-cell counts. Clonality increased at ibrutinib response, stayed stable in sustained remission, and fell back toward baseline at progression. Lymph node repertoires were not examined, and the timing of sampling was not matched between patients in sustained remission and those whose disease progressed.

For TCR beta library preparation, roughly 2.2 micrograms of genomic DNA were isolated from cryopreserved PBMCs. Longitudinal blood samples from CLL patients on ibrutinib monotherapy were analyzed using high-throughput TCR beta sequencing. The patients took part in an open-label, single-center phase 2 trial of ibrutinib monotherapy. Measured from the cysteine to the phenylalanine, the CDR3 is 14 residues long. The read is trimmed to its CDR3 DNA, 42 bases read in frame from base 1. V gives up 3 bases and J gives up 3 bases, and the segment between their germline ends measures 9 bases. Via the germline V gene (reference sequence), CDR1 is SEHNR and CDR2 FQNEAQ.

The rearrangement joined TRBV7-9 to TRBJ1-5, with the D gene not confidently named. The sequence was collected from a human donor with chronic lymphocytic leukemia. Sequences were derived from PBMCs, sampled before ibrutinib treatment. The CDR3 protein: CASSFGGYNQPQHF. Here is the DNA: TGTGCCAGCAGCTTTGGCGGGTACAATCAGCCCCAGCATTTT.